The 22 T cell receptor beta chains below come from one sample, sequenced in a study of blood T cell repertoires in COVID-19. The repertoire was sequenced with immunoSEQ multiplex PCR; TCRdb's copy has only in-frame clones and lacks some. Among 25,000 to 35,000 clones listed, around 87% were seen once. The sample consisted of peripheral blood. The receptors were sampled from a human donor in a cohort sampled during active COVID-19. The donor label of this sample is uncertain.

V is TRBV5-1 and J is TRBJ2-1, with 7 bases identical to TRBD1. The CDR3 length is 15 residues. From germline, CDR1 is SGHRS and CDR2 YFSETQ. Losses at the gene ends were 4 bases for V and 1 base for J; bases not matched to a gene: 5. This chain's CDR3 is CASSDGTASYNEQFF. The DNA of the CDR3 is TGCGCCAGCAGCGATGGGACAGCTTCCTACAATGAGCAGTTCTTC.

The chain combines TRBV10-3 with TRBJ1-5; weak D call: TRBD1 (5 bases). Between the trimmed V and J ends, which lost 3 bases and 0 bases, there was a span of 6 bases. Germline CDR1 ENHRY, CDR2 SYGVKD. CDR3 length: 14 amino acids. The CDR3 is CAISDDSSNQPQHF. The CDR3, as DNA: TGTGCCATCAGTGATGACAGTAGCAATCAGCCCCAGCATTTT.

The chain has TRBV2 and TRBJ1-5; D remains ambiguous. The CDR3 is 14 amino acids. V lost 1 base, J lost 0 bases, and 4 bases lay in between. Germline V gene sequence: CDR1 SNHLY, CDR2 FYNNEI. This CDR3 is CASSEVYSNQPQHF. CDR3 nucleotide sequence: TGTGCCAGCAGTGAAGTCTATAGCAATCAGCCCCAGCATTTT.

The CDR3 sequence is CASSRQGINYGYTF. DNA for the CDR3: TGTGCCAGCAGTCGACAGGGAATAAACTATGGCTACACCTTC. The rearrangement links TRBV6-5 to TRBJ1-2; 7 bases are shared with TRBD1. Trimming cost V 5 bases and J 2 bases; bases outside gene matches: 5. The germline V gene has CDR1 MNHEY and CDR2 SVGAGI. The CDR3 has 14 amino acids.

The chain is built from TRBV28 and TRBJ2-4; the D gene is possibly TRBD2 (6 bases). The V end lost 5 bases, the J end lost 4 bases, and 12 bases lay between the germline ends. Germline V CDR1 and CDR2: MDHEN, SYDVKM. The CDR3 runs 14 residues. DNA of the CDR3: TGTGCCAGCAGTACCCGCCGGGGGAAAAACATTCAGTACTTC. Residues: CASSTRRGKNIQYF.

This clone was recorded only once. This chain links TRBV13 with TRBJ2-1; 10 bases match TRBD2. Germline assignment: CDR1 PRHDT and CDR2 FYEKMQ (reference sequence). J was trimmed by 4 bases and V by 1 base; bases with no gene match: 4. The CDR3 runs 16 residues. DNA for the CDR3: TGTGCCAGCAGCTTAGCCAGCGGGAGGGGTTACAATGAGCAGTTCTTC. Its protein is CASSLASGRGYNEQFF.

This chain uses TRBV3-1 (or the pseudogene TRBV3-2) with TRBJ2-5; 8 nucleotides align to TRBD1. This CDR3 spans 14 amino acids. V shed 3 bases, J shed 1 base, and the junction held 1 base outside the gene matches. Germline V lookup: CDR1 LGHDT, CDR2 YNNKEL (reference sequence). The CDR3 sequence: CASSQGQAQETQYF. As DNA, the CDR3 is TGTGCCAGCAGCCAGGGACAGGCCCAAGAGACCCAGTACTTC.

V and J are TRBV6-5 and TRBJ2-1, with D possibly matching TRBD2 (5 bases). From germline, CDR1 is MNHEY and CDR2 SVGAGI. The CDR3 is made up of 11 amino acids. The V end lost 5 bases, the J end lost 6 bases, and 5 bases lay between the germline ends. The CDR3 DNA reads TGTGCCAGCAGTAGCGGCAATGAGCAGTTCTTC. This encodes CASSSGNEQFF.

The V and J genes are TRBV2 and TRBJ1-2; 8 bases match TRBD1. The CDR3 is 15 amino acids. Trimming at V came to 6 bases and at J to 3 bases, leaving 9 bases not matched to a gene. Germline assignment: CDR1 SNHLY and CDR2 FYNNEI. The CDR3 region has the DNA TGTGCCAGCAGCCAAGGGACAGGAAGGGACTATGGCTACACCTTC. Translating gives CASSQGTGRDYGYTF.

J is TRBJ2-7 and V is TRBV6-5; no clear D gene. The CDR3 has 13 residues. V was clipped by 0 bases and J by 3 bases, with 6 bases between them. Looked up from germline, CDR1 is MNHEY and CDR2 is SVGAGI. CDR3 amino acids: CASSYSWSYEQYF. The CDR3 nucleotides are TGTGCCAGCAGTTACTCCTGGAGCTACGAGCAGTACTTC.

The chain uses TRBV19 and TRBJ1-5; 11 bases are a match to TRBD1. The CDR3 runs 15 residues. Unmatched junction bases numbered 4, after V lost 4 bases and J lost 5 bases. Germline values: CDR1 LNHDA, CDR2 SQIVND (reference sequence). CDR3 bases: TGTGCCAGTAGTACGGACAGGGGGCGGCATCAGCCCCAGCATTTT. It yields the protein CASSTDRGRHQPQHF.

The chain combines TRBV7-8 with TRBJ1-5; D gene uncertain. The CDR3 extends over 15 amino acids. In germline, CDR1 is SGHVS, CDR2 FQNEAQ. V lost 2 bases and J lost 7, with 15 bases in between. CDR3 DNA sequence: TGTGCCAGCAGCTTACGGAGGGCTATGCGGCAGCCCCAGCATTTT. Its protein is CASSLRRAMRQPQHF.

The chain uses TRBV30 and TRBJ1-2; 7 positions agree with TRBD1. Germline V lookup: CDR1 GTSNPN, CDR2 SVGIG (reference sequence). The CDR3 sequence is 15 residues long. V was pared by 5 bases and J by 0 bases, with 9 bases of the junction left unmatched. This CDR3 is CAWSPQGGSNYGYTF. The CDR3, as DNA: TGTGCCTGGTCTCCCCAGGGGGGCTCTAACTATGGCTACACCTTC.

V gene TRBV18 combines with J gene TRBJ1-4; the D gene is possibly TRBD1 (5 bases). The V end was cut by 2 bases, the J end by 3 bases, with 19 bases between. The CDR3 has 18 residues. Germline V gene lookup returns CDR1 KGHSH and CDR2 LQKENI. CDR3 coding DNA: TGTGCCAGCTCACCAATAATGCCAGGGAAACTTTCTAATGAAAAACTGTTTTTT. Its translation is CASSPIMPGKLSNEKLFF.

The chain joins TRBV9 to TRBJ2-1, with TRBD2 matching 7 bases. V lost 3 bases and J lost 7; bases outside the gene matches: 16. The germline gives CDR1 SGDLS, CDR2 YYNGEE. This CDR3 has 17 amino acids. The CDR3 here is CASSGFLRGGRENEQFF. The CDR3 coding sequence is TGTGCCAGCAGCGGGTTCTTGAGGGGAGGGCGGGAGAATGAGCAGTTCTTC.

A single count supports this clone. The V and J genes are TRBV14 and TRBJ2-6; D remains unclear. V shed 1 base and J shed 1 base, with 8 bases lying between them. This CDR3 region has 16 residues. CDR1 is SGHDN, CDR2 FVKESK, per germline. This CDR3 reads CASSQALASGANVLTF. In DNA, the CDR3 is TGTGCCAGCAGCCAAGCCTTAGCATCTGGGGCCAACGTCCTGACTTTC.

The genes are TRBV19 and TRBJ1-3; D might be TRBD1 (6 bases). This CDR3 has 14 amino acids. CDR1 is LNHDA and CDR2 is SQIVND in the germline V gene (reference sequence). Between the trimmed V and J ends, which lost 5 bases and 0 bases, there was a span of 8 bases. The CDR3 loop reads CASSADSSGNTIYF. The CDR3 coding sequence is TGTGCCAGTAGTGCGGACAGCTCTGGAAACACCATATATTTT.

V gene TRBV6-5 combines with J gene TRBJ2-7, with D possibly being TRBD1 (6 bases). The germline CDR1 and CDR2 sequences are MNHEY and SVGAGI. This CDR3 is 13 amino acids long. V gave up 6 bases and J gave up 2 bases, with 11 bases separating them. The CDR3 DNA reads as TGTGCCAGCAGAAAGGACAGCACCTACGAGCAGTACTTC. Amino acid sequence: CASRKDSTYEQYF.

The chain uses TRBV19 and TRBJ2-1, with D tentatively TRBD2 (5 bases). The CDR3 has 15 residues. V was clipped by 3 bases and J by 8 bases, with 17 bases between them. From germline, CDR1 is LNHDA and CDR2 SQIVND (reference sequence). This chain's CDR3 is CASSILVGSNDEQFF. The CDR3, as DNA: TGTGCCAGTAGTATTCTTGTGGGGAGCAACGATGAGCAGTTCTTC.

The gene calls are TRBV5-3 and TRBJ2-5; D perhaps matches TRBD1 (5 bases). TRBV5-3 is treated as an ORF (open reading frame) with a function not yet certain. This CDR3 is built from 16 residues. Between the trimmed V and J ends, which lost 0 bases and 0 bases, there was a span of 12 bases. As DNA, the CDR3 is TGTGCCAGAAGCTTGGTTTGGCAGGGCCACCAAGAGACCCAGTACTTC. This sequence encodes CARSLVWQGHQETQYF.

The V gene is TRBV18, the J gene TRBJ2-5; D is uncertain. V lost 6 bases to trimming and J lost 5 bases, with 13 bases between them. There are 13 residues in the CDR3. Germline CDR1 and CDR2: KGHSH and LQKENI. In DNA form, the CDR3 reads TGTGCCAGCTCGCCCCTAGTTTCGGAGACCCAGTACTTC. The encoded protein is CASSPLVSETQYF.

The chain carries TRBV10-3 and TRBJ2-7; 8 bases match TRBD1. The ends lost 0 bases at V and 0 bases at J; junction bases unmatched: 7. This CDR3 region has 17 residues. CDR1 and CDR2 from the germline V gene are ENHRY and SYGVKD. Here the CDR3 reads CAISESILDRDSYEQYF. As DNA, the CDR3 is TGTGCCATCAGTGAGTCGATCCTGGACAGGGACTCCTACGAGCAGTACTTC.